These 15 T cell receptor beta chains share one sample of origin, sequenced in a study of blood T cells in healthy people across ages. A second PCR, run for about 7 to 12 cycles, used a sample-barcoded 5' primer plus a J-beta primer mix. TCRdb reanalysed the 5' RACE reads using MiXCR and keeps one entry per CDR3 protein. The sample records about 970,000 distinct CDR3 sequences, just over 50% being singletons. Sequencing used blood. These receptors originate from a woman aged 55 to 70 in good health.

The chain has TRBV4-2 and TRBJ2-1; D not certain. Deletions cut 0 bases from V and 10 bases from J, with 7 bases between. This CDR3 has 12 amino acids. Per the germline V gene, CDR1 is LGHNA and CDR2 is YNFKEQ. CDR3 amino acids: CASSQDFREQFF. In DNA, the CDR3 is TGTGCCAGCAGCCAAGATTTCAGAGAGCAGTTCTTC.

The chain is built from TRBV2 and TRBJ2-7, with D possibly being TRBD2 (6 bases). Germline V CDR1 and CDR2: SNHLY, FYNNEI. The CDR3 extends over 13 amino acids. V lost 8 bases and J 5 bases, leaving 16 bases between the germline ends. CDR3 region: CASALARLDEQYF. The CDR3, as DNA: TGTGCCAGCGCCCTAGCGCGCCTCGACGAGCAGTACTTC.

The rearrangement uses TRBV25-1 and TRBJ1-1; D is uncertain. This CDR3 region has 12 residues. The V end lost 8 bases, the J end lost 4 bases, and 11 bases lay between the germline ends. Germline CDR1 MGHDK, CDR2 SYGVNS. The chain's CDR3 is CASAGSGTEAFF. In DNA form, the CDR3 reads TGTGCCAGCGCGGGGTCGGGCACTGAAGCTTTCTTT.

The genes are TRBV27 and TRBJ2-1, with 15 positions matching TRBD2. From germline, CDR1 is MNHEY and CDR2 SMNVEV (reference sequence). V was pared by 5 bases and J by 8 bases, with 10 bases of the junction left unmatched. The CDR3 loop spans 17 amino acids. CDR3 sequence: CASSRRTSGRVGDEQFF. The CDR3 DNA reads TGTGCCAGCAGTCGCCGGACTAGCGGGAGGGTAGGGGATGAGCAGTTCTTC.

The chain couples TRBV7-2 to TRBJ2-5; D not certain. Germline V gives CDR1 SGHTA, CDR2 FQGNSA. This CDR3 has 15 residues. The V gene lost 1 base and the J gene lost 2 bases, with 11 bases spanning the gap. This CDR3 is CASSLVNVRQETQYF. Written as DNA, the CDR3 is TGTGCCAGCAGCTTAGTCAATGTCAGGCAAGAGACCCAGTACTTC.

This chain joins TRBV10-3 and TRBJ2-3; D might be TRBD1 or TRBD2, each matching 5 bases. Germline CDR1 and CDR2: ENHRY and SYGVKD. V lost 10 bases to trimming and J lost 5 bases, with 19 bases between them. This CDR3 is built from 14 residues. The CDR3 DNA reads TGTGCCAACCATTCTCAGGGAGCGGTAGATACGCAGTATTTT. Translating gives CANHSQGAVDTQYF.

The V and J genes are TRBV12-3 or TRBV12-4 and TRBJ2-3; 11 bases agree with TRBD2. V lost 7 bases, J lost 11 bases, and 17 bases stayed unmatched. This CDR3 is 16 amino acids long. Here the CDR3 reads CASTPIGLAGGGGQYF. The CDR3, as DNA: TGTGCCAGCACCCCAATCGGGCTAGCGGGAGGTGGTGGGCAGTATTTT.

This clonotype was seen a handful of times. The CDR3 region has the DNA TGTGCCAGCAGCTTTAGCGGGAGCTGGCAAGAGACCCAGTACTTC. Its translation is CASSFSGSWQETQYF. The genes are TRBV7-9 and TRBJ2-5, with 9 bases matching TRBD2. CDR1 is SEHNR and CDR2 is FQNEAQ in the germline V gene (reference sequence). The V gene end was trimmed by 3 bases and the J gene end by 2 bases; junction bases not matched to a gene: 4. The CDR3 length is 15 residues.

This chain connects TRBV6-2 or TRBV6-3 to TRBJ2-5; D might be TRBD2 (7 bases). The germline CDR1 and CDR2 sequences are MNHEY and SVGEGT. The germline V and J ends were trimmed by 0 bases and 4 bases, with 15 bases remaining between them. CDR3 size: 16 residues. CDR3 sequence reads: CASSYSGGLGRETQYF. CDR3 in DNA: TGTGCCAGCAGTTACTCGGGGGGGCTGGGAAGAGAGACCCAGTACTTC.

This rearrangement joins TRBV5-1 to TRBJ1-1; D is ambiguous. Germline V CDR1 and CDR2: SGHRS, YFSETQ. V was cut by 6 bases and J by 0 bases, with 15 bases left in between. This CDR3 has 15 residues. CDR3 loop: CASKAGIYMNTEAFF. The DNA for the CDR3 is TGCGCCAGCAAGGCGGGGATCTACATGAACACTGAAGCTTTCTTT.

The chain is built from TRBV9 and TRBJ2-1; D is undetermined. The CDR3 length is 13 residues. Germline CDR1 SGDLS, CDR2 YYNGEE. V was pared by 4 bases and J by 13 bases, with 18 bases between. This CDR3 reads CASSPTSRPSQFF. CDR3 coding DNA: TGTGCCAGCAGCCCCACATCCCGCCCCAGCCAGTTCTTC. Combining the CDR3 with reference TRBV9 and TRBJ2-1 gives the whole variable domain DSGVTQTPKHLITATGQRVTLRCSPRSGDLSVYWYQQSLDQGLQFLIQYYNGEERAKGNILERFSAQQFPDLHSELNLSSLELGDSALYFCASSPTSRPSQFFGPGTRLTVL.

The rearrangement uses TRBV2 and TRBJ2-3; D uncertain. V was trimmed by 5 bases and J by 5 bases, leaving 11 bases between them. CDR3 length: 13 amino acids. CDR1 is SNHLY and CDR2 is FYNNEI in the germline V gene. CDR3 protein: CASSTSLRDTQYF. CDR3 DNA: TGTGCCAGCAGTACGAGTCTGAGAGATACGCAGTATTTT.

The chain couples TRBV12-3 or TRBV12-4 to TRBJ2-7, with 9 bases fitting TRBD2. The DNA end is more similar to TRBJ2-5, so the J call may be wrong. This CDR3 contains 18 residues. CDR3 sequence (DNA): TGTGCCAGCAGTTTAGCCTTTAGCGCGGGAGGGAAGGAAGAGACCCAGTACTTC. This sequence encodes CASSLAFSAGGKEETQYF.

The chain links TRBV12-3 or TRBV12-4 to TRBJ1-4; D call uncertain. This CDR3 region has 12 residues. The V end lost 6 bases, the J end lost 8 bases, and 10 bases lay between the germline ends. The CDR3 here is CASSNAEEKLFF. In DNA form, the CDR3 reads TGTGCCAGCAGCAATGCTGAGGAAAAACTGTTTTTT.

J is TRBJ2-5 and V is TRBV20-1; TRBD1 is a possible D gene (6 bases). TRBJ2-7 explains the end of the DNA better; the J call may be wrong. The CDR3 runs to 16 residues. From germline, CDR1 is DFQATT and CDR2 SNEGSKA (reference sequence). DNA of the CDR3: TGCAGTGCTAGACCTAGAGGTAGGGGGTACTCCTACGAGCAGTACTTC. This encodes CSARPRGRGYSYEQYF.